These 20 T cell receptor beta chains originate from one sample sequenced in a study of T cell responses to AZD1222 COVID-19 vaccine. TCRdb's table, derived via immunoSEQ multiplex PCR, lists solely in-frame clones and lacks some. The sample has 150,000 or so clones; 92% are singletons. Sample: peripheral blood, taken on day 0 of AZD1222 vaccination. The receptors were sampled from an adult in good health.

This clone was detected a few times. The rearrangement links TRBV7-2 to TRBJ2-1; 16 bases align to TRBD2. The V segment lost 1 base and the J segment 10 bases; nucleotides outside the gene matches: 13. CDR3 length equals 19 residues. The germline V gene has CDR1 SGHTA and CDR2 FQGNSA. The CDR3 DNA follows: TGTGCCAGCAGCTTAGGCCCCCCTGGGACTAGCGGGGGGGCGGGGGAGCAGTTCTTC. This sequence encodes CASSLGPPGTSGGAGEQFF.

The chain uses TRBV9 and TRBJ2-3; 12 bases align to TRBD2. This CDR3 is built from 16 residues. Per germline, CDR1 SGDLS and CDR2 YYNGEE. J was trimmed by 5 bases and V by 4 bases; bases with no gene match: 8. The CDR3 reads CASSYLTSGGVDTQYF. The CDR3 nucleotides are TGTGCCAGCAGCTACCTGACTAGCGGGGGCGTAGATACGCAGTATTTT.

J is TRBJ2-7 and V is TRBV19; D gene uncertain. Trimming cost V 3 bases and J 2 bases, with 5 bases left between them. The V gene's germline CDR1 is LNHDA and CDR2 SQIVND (reference sequence). The CDR3 is made up of 12 amino acids. CDR3 in amino acids: CASSIPPYEQYF. The DNA for the CDR3 is TGTGCCAGTAGTATCCCCCCCTACGAGCAGTACTTC.

The chain is built from TRBV5-5 and TRBJ1-1; D call uncertain. CDR3 length equals 12 residues. CDR1 and CDR2 (germline): SGHKS, YYEKEE (reference sequence). Trimming took off 4 bases at V and 7 bases at J, with 11 bases between the two ends. DNA of the CDR3: TGTGCCAGCAGCGCAACAGAGCATGAAGCTTTCTTT. Translating it yields CASSATEHEAFF.

This clone was seen only once. The J gene is TRBJ1-1, the V gene TRBV2; weak D call: TRBD1 (6 bases). Per germline, CDR1 SNHLY and CDR2 FYNNEI. CDR3 length: 13 amino acids. V lost 1 base to trimming and J lost 7 bases, with 10 bases between them. The CDR3 loop reads CASSEGRGGEAFF. In DNA form, the CDR3 reads TGTGCCAGCAGTGAAGGGAGAGGGGGTGAAGCTTTCTTT.

The V call is TRBV9, the J call TRBJ1-6; TRBD1 aligns across 7 bases. Germline V lookup: CDR1 SGDLS, CDR2 YYNGEE. V trimming: 4 bases; J trimming: 5 bases; junction bases outside the gene matches: 6. This CDR3 contains 15 residues. The DNA for the CDR3 is TGTGCCAGCAGCCCCACCGGGACAGATAATTCACCCCTCCACTTT. It encodes CASSPTGTDNSPLHF.

The V gene is TRBV7-2, the J gene TRBJ1-5; weak D call: TRBD1 (6 bases). The CDR3 is 13 amino acids. The V end lost 4 bases, the J end lost 4 bases, and 8 bases lay between the germline ends. Germline V gene data show CDR1 as SGHTA and CDR2 as FQGNSA. Here the CDR3 reads CASSSDRNQPQHF. In DNA, the CDR3 is TGTGCCAGCAGCTCCGACAGGAATCAGCCCCAGCATTTT.

The chain has TRBV29-1 and TRBJ1-2; 7 nucleotides agree with TRBD1. V was clipped by 4 bases and J by 8 bases; unmatched bases: 7. Germline V lookup: CDR1 SQVTM, CDR2 ANQGSEA. This CDR3 contains 12 residues. The CDR3 loop reads CSVVRGPGGYTF. CDR3 nucleotides: TGCAGCGTTGTAAGGGGGCCTGGGGGCTACACCTTC.

The chain couples TRBV25-1 to TRBJ1-2; possible D gene TRBD1, 5 bases. V lost 7 bases, J lost 4 bases, and 13 bases lay in between. The CDR3 is 13 amino acids. Germline loops: CDR1 MGHDK, CDR2 SYGVNS. The CDR3 spells CASNPGGVYGYTF. CDR3 DNA: TGTGCCAGCAATCCCGGAGGGGTCTATGGCTACACCTTC.

The rearrangement uses TRBV5-6 and TRBJ2-7; 9 bases map to TRBD1. Germline V gives CDR1 SGHDT, CDR2 YYEEEE. V gave up 7 bases and J gave up 2 bases; unmatched junction bases: 7. CDR3 length: 14 residues. The CDR3 loop reads CASLGGQGTYEQYF. The CDR3 DNA reads TGTGCCAGCTTAGGGGGACAGGGCACCTACGAGCAGTACTTC.

J is TRBJ2-3 and V is TRBV24-1, with 12 bases identical to TRBD2. After removal of 5 bases from V and 5 bases from J, the junction contained 4 bases not matched to a gene. This CDR3 region has 15 residues. Germline values: CDR1 KGHDR, CDR2 SFDVKD. CDR3 region: CATSASGGARDTQYF. DNA for the CDR3: TGTGCCACCAGTGCTAGCGGGGGGGCGAGAGATACGCAGTATTTT.

The chain couples TRBV6-2 or TRBV6-3 to TRBJ2-7, with TRBD1 as a possible D gene (7 bases). Germline CDR1 is MNHEY and CDR2 is SVGEGT. This CDR3 contains 14 residues. V was clipped by 4 bases and J by 5 bases, with 15 bases between them. The CDR3 region is CASSSSGGFNEQYF. The DNA of the CDR3 is TGTGCCAGCAGTTCCTCAGGGGGGTTCAACGAGCAGTACTTC.

The chain has TRBV7-6 and TRBJ1-6; TRBD1 is a possible D gene (6 bases). Trimming removed 4 bases at V and 8 bases at J, with 18 bases between. The CDR3 runs 16 residues. Germline V gene sequence: CDR1 SGHVS, CDR2 FNYEAQ. The CDR3 sequence is CASSSGRQVLDSPLHF. The CDR3 DNA reads TGTGCCAGCAGCTCCGGGAGACAGGTGCTTGATTCACCCCTCCACTTT. Full variable domain (remainder filled in from reference TRBV7-6 and TRBJ1-6): GAGVSQSPRYKVTKRGQDVALRCDPISGHVSLYWYRQALGQGPEFLTYFNYEAQQDKSGLPNDRFSAERPEGSISTLTIQRTEQRDSAMYRCASSSGRQVLDSPLHFGNGTRLTVT.

The chain has TRBV19 and TRBJ1-1; TRBD1 matches 11 bases. Germline V lookup: CDR1 LNHDA, CDR2 SQIVND (reference sequence). The V segment lost 3 bases and the J segment 8 bases; nucleotides outside the gene matches: 11. The CDR3 sequence is 16 residues long. The CDR3 DNA is TGTGCCAGTAGTATCTTCGGACAGGGGGCAGCTAGGGAAGCTTTCTTT. Translated: CASSIFGQGAAREAFF.

This clone was seen once. The CDR3 bases are TGTGCCAGCAGCTCTACAGGGGGCGGGTGGCCCCAGCATTTT. It translates to CASSSTGGGWPQHF. The rearrangement links TRBV9 to TRBJ1-5; 9 bases match TRBD1. This CDR3 region has 14 residues. Germline-derived CDR1 and CDR2 are SGDLS and YYNGEE. V dropped 4 bases and J dropped 9; count of bases not matched to a gene: 8.

The J gene is TRBJ1-2, the V gene TRBV9; 10 bases are a match to TRBD1. The CDR3 has 15 amino acids. V dropped 4 bases and J dropped 7; count of bases not matched to a gene: 10. CDR1 is SGDLS and CDR2 is YYNGEE in the germline V gene. CDR3 coding DNA: TGTGCCAGCAGCACCTTCTCGGGACAGGGGTTTGGCTACACCTTC. Its translation is CASSTFSGQGFGYTF.

CDR3 bases: TGTGCCAGCAGCGCAGAGGTGAACACTGAAGCTTTCTTT. Protein product: CASSAEVNTEAFF. The genes are TRBV7-3 and TRBJ1-1; D unclear. This CDR3 comprises 13 residues. The germline V and J ends were trimmed by 5 bases and 0 bases, with 7 bases remaining between them. Germline lookup yields CDR1 SGHTA and CDR2 FQGTGA. Variable domain in full (rest from reference TRBV7-3 and TRBJ1-1): GAGVSQTPSNKVTEKGKYVELRCDPISGHTALYWYRQSLGQGPEFLIYFQGTGAADDSGLPNDRFFAVRPEGSVSTLKIQRTERGDSAVYLCASSAEVNTEAFFGQGTRLTVV.

The rearrangement joins TRBV7-9 to TRBJ2-7; D is possibly TRBD2 (6 bases). From germline, CDR1 is SEHNR and CDR2 FQNEAQ (reference sequence). V lost 7 bases and J lost 2, with 18 bases in between. The length of the CDR3 is 15 residues. CDR3 protein: CASTARDSAPYEQYF. The CDR3 DNA reads as TGTGCCAGCACCGCTCGGGACTCAGCTCCCTACGAGCAGTACTTC.

The genes are TRBV6-2 or TRBV6-3 and TRBJ2-5, with 9 bases identical to TRBD2. The CDR3 loop spans 17 amino acids. J was trimmed by 5 bases and V by 2 bases; bases with no gene match: 12. Germline V gives CDR1 MNHEY, CDR2 SVGEGT. The CDR3 sequence: CASSYPRGGFVSETQYF. The DNA of the CDR3 is TGTGCCAGCAGTTACCCGCGGGGGGGCTTTGTGTCGGAGACCCAGTACTTC.

The genes are TRBV5-4 and TRBJ2-7; D possibly corresponds to TRBD2 (6 bases). The CDR3 runs to 15 residues. Germline CDR1 SGHNT, CDR2 YYREEE (reference sequence). V dropped 2 bases and J dropped 2 bases, with 14 bases sitting between them. This CDR3 reads CASSFRGREAYEQYF. The CDR3, as DNA: TGTGCCAGCAGCTTTCGCGGTAGGGAGGCCTACGAGCAGTACTTC.